The 20 T cell receptor beta chains presented below share a single source sample, sequenced in a study of T cells after posttransplantation cyclophosphamide. Assay: immunoSEQ multiplex PCR; the TCRdb copy retains only in-frame clones and omits some. The sample yields some 13,000 clones, without any singletons. A marrow graft followed busulfan-fludarabine conditioning, with cyclophosphamide on days +3 and +4. Sequences were derived from PBMCs, sampled after allogeneic stem cell transplant with posttransplant cyclophosphamide. These receptors were collected from a female patient between 40 and 50 years old who received an allogeneic stem cell transplant from a related donor, was CMV-positive, and had acute GVHD only. T cells may partly derive from the graft donor.

The chain carries TRBV18 and TRBJ2-1, with 9 nucleotides matching TRBD2. Trimming took 0 bases from V and 6 from J; bases not matched to a gene: 6. CDR3 length: 16 amino acids. Germline V CDR1 and CDR2: KGHSH, LQKENI. DNA of the CDR3: TGTGCCAGCTCACCACCTAGACTAGCGGAGATCAATGAGCAGTTCTTC. Encoded protein: CASSPPRLAEINEQFF.

This clone came up many times. The V and J genes are TRBV19 and TRBJ2-4; 7 bases agree with TRBD1. Germline V gene data show CDR1 as LNHDA and CDR2 as SQIVND (reference sequence). CDR3 size: 18 residues. Germline trimming cut 0 bases from V and 0 bases from J; bases unmatched to any gene: 8. This CDR3 is CASSIDGGRGIAKNIQYF. The CDR3 region has the DNA TGTGCCAGTAGTATAGATGGGGGCAGGGGGATAGCCAAAAACATTCAGTACTTC.

The table lists this clone with many counts. The V call is TRBV11-1, the J call TRBJ1-1, with 7 bases identical to TRBD1. The CDR3 is 14 residues long. With V trimmed by 7 bases and J by 1 base, 6 bases remained unmatched. Germline V CDR1 and CDR2: SGHAT, FQDESV (reference sequence). The CDR3 spells CASTDRAWNTEAFF. For the CDR3, the DNA is TGTGCCAGCACTGACAGGGCTTGGAACACTGAAGCTTTCTTT.

Ten or more counts support this clone. The rearrangement links TRBV5-5 to TRBJ2-3, with TRBD1 matching over 7 bases. The CDR3 is 16 amino acids. Germline V lookup: CDR1 SGHKS, CDR2 YYEKEE (reference sequence). After removal of 5 bases from V and 2 bases from J, the junction contained 11 bases not matched to a gene. The CDR3 is CASRRDRARDTDTQYF. The CDR3 DNA reads as TGTGCCAGCAGAAGAGACAGGGCCCGGGACACAGATACGCAGTATTTT. Complete variable domain (other parts from reference TRBV5-5 and TRBJ2-3): DAGVTQSPTHLIKTRGQQVTLRCSPISGHKSVSWYQQVLGQGPQFIFQYYEKEERGRGNFPDRFSARQFPNYSSELNVNALLLGDSALYLCASRRDRARDTDTQYFGPGTRLTVL.

This clone was counted many times. The chain joins TRBV6-6 to TRBJ2-1, with a possible D match to TRBD1 (6 bases). CDR1 and CDR2 (germline): MNHNY, SVGAGI (reference sequence). This CDR3 has 15 amino acids. Trimming pared 6 bases from V and 0 bases from J, leaving 12 bases between. DNA of the CDR3: TGTGCCAGCAGACTTACAGGGAGCTCCTACAATGAGCAGTTCTTC. It is translated as CASRLTGSSYNEQFF.

This clone showed up many times. The chain recombines TRBV4-3 with TRBJ2-1, with 8 bases matching TRBD2. The germline CDR1 and CDR2 sequences are LGHNA and YSLEER. This CDR3 has 15 amino acids. V lost 3 bases to trimming and J lost 6 bases; unmatched junction nucleotides: 7. This CDR3 is CASSQVGTRANEQFF. CDR3 in DNA: TGCGCCAGCAGCCAGGTAGGGACTAGGGCCAATGAGCAGTTCTTC.

This clone was seen ten or more times. The V gene is TRBV4-1, the J gene TRBJ1-1; 8 bases match TRBD1. CDR3 length: 17 amino acids. The germline gives CDR1 MGHRA, CDR2 YSYEKL. V was clipped by 0 bases and J by 6 bases; unmatched bases: 12. In DNA, the CDR3 is TGCGCCAGCAGCCAAGAGATCTGGCAGGGGGCTGACTCTGAAGCTTTCTTT. It yields the protein CASSQEIWQGADSEAFF.

This clone was picked up a small number of times. In DNA form, the CDR3 reads TGTGCCAGCAGCCAAGTTGAGCGGGGGGGGGATACGCAGTATTTT. Translation gives CASSQVERGGDTQYF. The chain employs TRBV4-2 and TRBJ2-3, with 10 bases identical to TRBD2. J was trimmed by 6 bases and V by 1 base; bases with no gene match: 4. The CDR3 spans 15 residues. The V gene's germline CDR1 is LGHNA and CDR2 YNFKEQ.

By frequency in the sample, this clone is medium-sized. V usage is TRBV6-5 and J usage is TRBJ1-4, with D possibly being TRBD1 (6 bases). V shed 5 bases and J shed 5 bases, with 15 bases lying between them. The CDR3 runs 15 residues. Germline CDR1 MNHEY, CDR2 SVGAGI. CDR3 loop: CASSGTIQGNEKLFF. CDR3 in DNA: TGTGCCAGCAGTGGGACCATCCAGGGGAATGAAAAACTGTTTTTT.

The table lists this clone with many counts. The gene calls are TRBV7-2 and TRBJ2-7; 10 nucleotides align to TRBD2. CDR1 and CDR2 (germline): SGHTA, FQGNSA. The length of the CDR3 is 16 residues. Unmatched junction bases numbered 8, after V lost 5 bases and J lost 1 base. The CDR3 DNA follows: TGTGCCAGCAGCCCGGATGCTAGCGGGAGTTCCTACGAGCAGTACGTC. This gives the protein CASSPDASGSSYEQYV.

In its sample, this clone ranks as medium-sized (0.01 to 0.1%). This chain's CDR3 is CASSLAAGGYNEQFF. The CDR3 DNA sequence: TGTGCCAGCAGCTTAGCTGCGGGGGGCTACAATGAGCAGTTCTTC. This chain connects TRBV7-2 to TRBJ2-1; the match to TRBD2 covers 8 bases. V lost 0 bases and J lost 3; bases outside the gene matches: 1. Germline CDR1 SGHTA, CDR2 FQGNSA. The CDR3 extends over 15 amino acids.

This clone was counted ten times or more. This chain connects TRBV7-9 to TRBJ2-1; TRBD1 aligns across 9 bases. Germline CDR1 SEHNR, CDR2 FQNEAQ (reference sequence). After removal of 4 bases from V and 5 bases from J, the junction contained 6 bases not matched to a gene. The CDR3 length is 15 residues. The CDR3 DNA reads TGTGCCAGCAGCTCGGGACAGGGCCACAACAATGAGCAGTTCTTC. This encodes CASSSGQGHNNEQFF.

This clone was recorded at least ten times. V usage is TRBV7-9 and J usage is TRBJ1-1; possibly TRBD1 for D (5 bases). CDR1 SEHNR and CDR2 FQNEAQ come from the germline V gene (reference sequence). V was cut by 6 bases and J by 3 bases, with 11 bases left in between. The CDR3 has 13 residues. CDR3 sequence: CASRSKGDTEAFF. The CDR3, as DNA: TGTGCCAGCAGATCAAAAGGGGACACTGAAGCTTTCTTT.

This clone was recorded at least ten times. The V and J genes are TRBV19 and TRBJ1-2; TRBD1 matches at 7 bases. CDR3 length: 15 residues. With V trimmed by 3 bases and J by 2 bases, 6 bases remained unmatched. CDR1 is LNHDA, CDR2 SQIVND, per germline (reference sequence). CDR3 in DNA: TGTGCCAGTAGTATCCCGACAGGGCCGAACTATGGCTACACCTTC. It translates to CASSIPTGPNYGYTF.

This clone has a count of ten or more. V and J are TRBV29-1 and TRBJ2-5; unclear D gene. The V end was cut by 4 bases, the J end by 2 bases, with 8 bases between. There are 12 residues in the CDR3. The germline V gene encodes CDR1 SQVTM and CDR2 ANQGSEA. CDR3 nucleotide sequence: TGCAGCGTTGTTTCCAGGCAAGAGACCCAGTACTTC. Amino acids: CSVVSRQETQYF.

This clone was seen many times. V usage is TRBV29-1 and J usage is TRBJ2-1, with 7 bases identical to TRBD1. V lost 7 bases and J lost 7; bases outside the gene matches: 13. From germline, CDR1 is SQVTM and CDR2 ANQGSEA. This CDR3 has 14 amino acids. The chain's CDR3 is CSGADRTYVNEQFF. CDR3 coding DNA: TGCAGCGGGGCGGACAGGACCTATGTGAATGAGCAGTTCTTC.

This clone has ten or more counts. J is TRBJ2-7 and V is TRBV2; 8 nucleotides line up with TRBD1. CDR1 and CDR2 from the germline V gene are SNHLY and FYNNEI. CDR3 length: 15 residues. Trimming removed 3 bases from V and 6 bases from J; junction bases left unmatched: 10. The CDR3 DNA reads TGTGCCAGCAGTGATTTATCAGGGGGCCGTCCCGAGCAGTACTTC. It yields the protein CASSDLSGGRPEQYF.

In its sample, this clone was seen many times. The chain has TRBV4-2 and TRBJ2-1, with 7 positions matching TRBD2. Trimming took 3 bases from V and 5 from J; bases not matched to a gene: 10. Germline lookup yields CDR1 LGHNA and CDR2 YNFKEQ. This CDR3 has 16 residues. CDR3 region: CASSHQASGGNNEQFF. CDR3 in DNA: TGTGCCAGCAGCCATCAGGCTAGCGGAGGTAACAATGAGCAGTTCTTC.

At least ten counts were recorded for this clone. The chain couples TRBV7-2 to TRBJ1-3, with 7 positions matching TRBD1. The junction had 5 bases not matched to a gene; V was cut back by 2 bases and J by 4 bases. CDR3 size: 15 residues. CDR1 is SGHTA, CDR2 FQGNSA, per germline. The CDR3 sequence is CASSLSTGAGNTIYF. As DNA, the CDR3 is TGTGCCAGCAGCTTAAGTACAGGGGCAGGAAACACCATATATTTT.

This clone was seen a few times. The CDR3 is CASGPGTFGGAGELFF. The CDR3 DNA is TGTGCTAGTGGTCCGGGGACATTCGGTGGGGCCGGGGAGCTGTTTTTT. The gene calls are TRBV12-5 and TRBJ2-2; D might be TRBD1 (6 bases). The CDR3 totals 16 residues. Germline CDR1 is LGHNT and CDR2 is FRNRAP. Trimming stripped 5 bases from V and 6 bases from J, with 19 bases between.